This is a list of T cell receptor beta chains from one sample in a study of CD8 T cells in ankylosing spondylitis. TCRdb fed the 5' RACE reads into MiXCR, producing one record per CDR3 protein. The data show 85,000 to 90,000 distinct CDR3 sequences, around 30% seen once. The specimen sequenced was blood, either unsorted or a sorted T cell fraction (not recorded which). These receptor sequences come from a male donor with ankylosing spondylitis or in good health (not recorded which). Both conserved end residues are part of each CDR3. A D gene is named only where the DNA matches it firmly. Clone size, where shown, is once, few, many, or a class for clones that have expanded.

size	D	V	J	CDR3	DNA
few	NA	TRBV12-3/TRBV12-4	TRBJ1-4	CASSFSGGSRSTNEKLFF	TGTGCCAGCAGTTTTTCGGGGGGGAGCAGATCAACTAATGAAAAACTGTTTTTT
NA	NA	TRBV6-5	TRBJ1-2	CASRRGYGYTF	TGTGCCAGCCGTAGGGGGTATGGCTACACCTTC
once	NA	TRBV20-1	TRBJ1-5	CSARGGYSNQPQHF	TGCAGTGCTAGAGGGGGTTATAGCAATCAGCCCCAGCATTTT
NA	NA	TRBV10-3	TRBJ2-3	CAISEGGDTQYF	TGTGCCATCAGTGAGGGGGGAGATACGCAGTATTTT
few	NA	TRBV12-3/TRBV12-4	TRBJ2-1	CASSLAGVTYNEQFF	TGTGCCAGCAGTTTAGCGGGAGTAACCTACAATGAGCAGTTCTTC
few	NA	TRBV5-6	TRBJ1-3	CASSAVNDISGNTIYF	TGTGCCAGCAGCGCAGTGAACGACATCTCTGGAAACACCATATATTTT
NA	NA	TRBV6-2/TRBV6-3	TRBJ2-1	CASSYGYRSNEQFF	TGTGCCAGCAGTTACGGGTATAGATCCAATGAGCAGTTCTTC
few	TRBD2	TRBV5-4	TRBJ2-2	CASSLEGASFGLAVLPGELFF	TGTGCCAGCAGCCTGGAGGGTGCATCGTTCGGTCTAGCGGTTTTGCCCGGGGAGCTGTTTTTT
many	TRBD2	TRBV29-1	TRBJ2-5	CSVTSEQETQYF	TGCAGCGTCACTAGCGAACAAGAGACCCAGTACTTC
NA	TRBD2	TRBV2	TRBJ2-3	CASSRQLAGSTDTQYF	TGTGCCAGCAGCCGTCAACTAGCGGGGAGCACAGATACGCAGTATTTT
once	NA	TRBV5-1	TRBJ1-1	CASSLVGTGTEAFF	TGCGCCAGCAGCTTGGTCGGGACGGGAACTGAAGCTTTCTTT
NA	NA	TRBV7-9	TRBJ2-3	CASSLVGGVADTQYF	TGTGCCAGCAGCTTAGTCGGGGGAGTCGCAGATACGCAGTATTTT
NA	NA	TRBV28	TRBJ1-1	CASSVRGKAFF	TGTGCCAGCAGCGTCCGGGGGAAAGCTTTCTTT
few	NA	TRBV12-3/TRBV12-4	TRBJ1-2	CASSYRRDSYGYTF	TGTGCCAGCAGTTATAGACGGGATAGCTATGGCTACACCTTC